These 16 T cell receptor beta chains were sequenced from one sample in a study of shared clonotypes between healthy human individuals. TCRdb's copy holds only in-frame clones and misses some; the assay was immunoSEQ multiplex PCR. The sample lists about 2 million clones; about 95% were seen once. Naive CD8 cells, CD45RO-negative and positively selected for CCR7, excluded terminally differentiated effector memory CD45RA+ cells. The sequenced sample was naive CD8+ T cells sorted from blood. These receptors all stem from a man between 18 and 29 years old in good health.

The chain has TRBV13 and TRBJ2-3; D possibly corresponds to TRBD2 (5 bases). CDR1 PRHDT and CDR2 FYEKMQ come from the germline V gene (reference sequence). V lost 3 bases to trimming and J lost 8 bases, with 12 bases between them. CDR3 length: 13 residues. DNA of the CDR3: TGTGCCAGCAGCTTCTCATCCCGGGGTACGCAGTATTTT. It encodes CASSFSSRGTQYF.

With respect to this clone: The same CDR3 also results from other DNA sequences found in this sample. V usage is TRBV5-6 and J usage is TRBJ1-1; no clear D gene. The V gene's germline CDR1 is SGHDT and CDR2 YYEEEE. The CDR3 consists of 12 residues. V lost 0 bases, J lost 5 bases, and 5 bases lay in between. The DNA for the CDR3 is TGTGCCAGCAGCTTGGAAGGGACTGAAGCTTTCTTT. This sequence encodes CASSLEGTEAFF.

J is TRBJ2-7 and V is TRBV28; weak D call: TRBD1 (5 bases). Trimming cost V 4 bases and J 6 bases, with 19 bases left between them. Germline-derived CDR1 and CDR2 are MDHEN and SYDVKM. The CDR3 is 15 residues long. The CDR3 DNA reads TGTGCCAGCAGTTCTACCCCGGGTCAGGGCGGCGAGCAGTACTTC. Amino acid sequence: CASSSTPGQGGEQYF.

In nucleotides, the CDR3 is TGTGCCAGCAGCATGACAGGGGTTTTTGAAGCTTTCTTT. It specifies CASSMTGVFEAFF. V gene TRBV7-9 combines with J gene TRBJ1-1; 8 bases agree with TRBD1. The J segment lost 7 bases and the V segment lost 5 bases, leaving 6 bases of the junction unmatched. Germline CDR1 SEHNR, CDR2 FQNEAQ (reference sequence). CDR3 size: 13 residues.

This rearrangement joins TRBV9 to TRBJ1-5, with 7 bases lining up with TRBD1. In germline, CDR1 is SGDLS, CDR2 YYNGEE. The CDR3 length is 15 residues. V lost 0 bases and J lost 3; bases outside the gene matches: 3. The CDR3 DNA follows: TGTGCCAGCAGCGTAGAGGGGACAGACAATCAGCCCCAGCATTTT. Protein sequence: CASSVEGTDNQPQHF.

This clone showed up just once. The V call is TRBV5-5, the J call TRBJ1-2, with 7 nucleotides matching TRBD1. Trimming at V came to 5 bases and at J to 4 bases, leaving 14 bases not matched to a gene. The germline V gene has CDR1 SGHKS and CDR2 YYEKEE (reference sequence). This CDR3 comprises 16 residues. The CDR3 coding sequence is TGTGCCAGCAGTTCCGGAACCGGGACAGCTGTCTATGGCTACACCTTC. Its protein is CASSSGTGTAVYGYTF.

This clone was observed many times. V gene TRBV27 combines with J gene TRBJ2-7; a possible D gene is TRBD2 (6 bases). This CDR3 region has 14 residues. Trimming cost V 2 bases and J 6 bases, with 14 bases left between them. CDR1 and CDR2 (germline): MNHEY, SMNVEV (reference sequence). The CDR3 is CASSLDGGLSEQYF. The CDR3, as DNA: TGTGCCAGCAGTTTAGATGGGGGACTTTCCGAGCAGTACTTC.

The rearrangement joins TRBV28 to TRBJ2-7; 7 nucleotides align to TRBD1. Germline CDR1 and CDR2: MDHEN and SYDVKM. The CDR3 length is 15 residues. J was trimmed by 3 bases and V by 4 bases; bases with no gene match: 9. The CDR3 spells CASSWGTDLYYEQYF. CDR3 bases: TGTGCCAGCAGTTGGGGGACAGACCTGTACTACGAGCAGTACTTC.

This CDR3 reads CASSAIRHTQYF. Here the CDR3 DNA reads TGTGCCAGCAGTGCGATTAGGCATACGCAGTATTTT. This chain uses TRBV6-5 with TRBJ2-3; D unclear. V lost 5 bases, J lost 7 bases, and 10 bases lay in between. This CDR3 comprises 12 residues. The germline CDR1 and CDR2 sequences are MNHEY and SVGAGI.

CDR3 in DNA: TGTGCCAGCTGGGGGAACCAAGAGACCCAGTACTTC. It yields the protein CASWGNQETQYF. This chain connects TRBV7-9 to TRBJ2-5; D tentatively fits TRBD1 or TRBD2 (5 bases each). The germline V gene has CDR1 SEHNR and CDR2 FQNEAQ (reference sequence). Trimming removed 8 bases at V and 0 bases at J, with 7 bases between. This CDR3 contains 12 residues.

This chain connects TRBV10-2 to TRBJ2-7; the D gene is possibly TRBD1 (5 bases). Between the trimmed V and J ends, which lost 8 bases and 1 base, there was a span of 21 bases. CDR1 is WSHSY, CDR2 SAAADI, per germline. The CDR3 contains 16 residues. CDR3 sequence reads: CASPKMLTALSYEQYF. The CDR3 DNA reads TGCGCCAGCCCGAAGATGTTGACAGCCTTATCCTACGAGCAGTACTTC.

This rearrangement joins TRBV12-5 to TRBJ1-1; D remains unclear. Per germline, CDR1 LGHNT and CDR2 FRNRAP. V was shortened by 1 base and J by 8 bases, with 8 bases between the two germline ends. The CDR3 sequence is 12 residues long. CDR3 loop: CASGLGTQEAFF. CDR3 nucleotide sequence: TGTGCTAGTGGTTTGGGGACCCAGGAAGCTTTCTTT.

This chain joins TRBV15 and TRBJ2-2; D is undetermined. Per the germline V gene, CDR1 is LNHNV and CDR2 is YYDKDF (reference sequence). Trimming removed 0 bases at V and 4 bases at J, with 6 bases between. The CDR3 covers 14 residues. The CDR3 region is CATSRDPPTGELFF. The CDR3 DNA is TGTGCCACCAGCAGAGATCCCCCCACCGGGGAGCTGTTTTTT. Based on the CDR3 plus reference TRBV15 and TRBJ2-2, the full variable domain is DAMVIQNPRYQVTQFGKPVTLSCSQTLNHNVMYWYQQKSSQAPKLLFHYYDKDFNNEADTPDNFQSRRPNTSFCFLDIRSPGLGDTAMYLCATSRDPPTGELFFGEGSRLTVL.

To note about this clone: The same CDR3 also results from other DNA sequences found in this sample. V is TRBV6-5 and J is TRBJ2-1; TRBD2 matches at 10 bases. CDR1 is MNHEY, CDR2 SVGAGI, per germline. This CDR3 is 15 amino acids long. The V gene end was trimmed by 0 bases and the J gene end by 5 bases; junction bases not matched to a gene: 1. The CDR3 sequence: CASSYSGLADNEQFF. CDR3 sequence (DNA): TGTGCCAGCAGTTACTCAGGACTAGCGGACAATGAGCAGTTCTTC.

The CDR3 sequence: CASSNDGSSYNSPLHF. The CDR3 DNA is TGTGCCAGCAGCAATGACGGGAGCTCCTATAATTCACCCCTCCACTTT. V usage is TRBV5-6 and J usage is TRBJ1-6, with D hard to call. There are 16 residues in the CDR3. Per the germline V gene, CDR1 is SGHDT and CDR2 is YYEEEE. Trimming took off 4 bases at V and 0 bases at J, with 11 bases between the two ends.

As concerns this clone: This same CDR3 is encoded by further DNA sequences in the sample. The chain combines TRBV20-1 with TRBJ2-5; no reliable D call. CDR1 is DFQATT and CDR2 is SNEGSKA in the germline V gene (reference sequence). The CDR3 extends over 11 amino acids. With 3 bases removed from V and 4 bases from J, the gap between germline ends came to 6 bases. CDR3 residues: CSAREVETQYF. The CDR3 region has the DNA TGCAGTGCTAGGGAAGTAGAGACCCAGTACTTC.